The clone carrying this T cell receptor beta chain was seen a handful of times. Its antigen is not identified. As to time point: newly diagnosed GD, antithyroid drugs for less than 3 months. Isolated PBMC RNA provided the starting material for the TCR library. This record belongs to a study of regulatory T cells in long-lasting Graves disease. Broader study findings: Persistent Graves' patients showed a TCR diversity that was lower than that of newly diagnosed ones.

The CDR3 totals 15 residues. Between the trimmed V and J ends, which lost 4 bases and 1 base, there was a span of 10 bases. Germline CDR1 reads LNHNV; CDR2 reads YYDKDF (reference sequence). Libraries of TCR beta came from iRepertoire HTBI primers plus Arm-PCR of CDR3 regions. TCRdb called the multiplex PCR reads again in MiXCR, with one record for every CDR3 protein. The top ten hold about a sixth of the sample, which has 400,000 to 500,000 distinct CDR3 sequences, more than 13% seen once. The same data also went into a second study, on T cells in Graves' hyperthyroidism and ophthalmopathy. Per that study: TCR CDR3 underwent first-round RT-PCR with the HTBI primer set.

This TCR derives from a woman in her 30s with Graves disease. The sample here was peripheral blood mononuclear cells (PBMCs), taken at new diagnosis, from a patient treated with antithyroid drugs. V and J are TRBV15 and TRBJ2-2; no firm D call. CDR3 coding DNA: TGTGCCACCAGCATTAGACGGATGAACACCGGGGAGCTGTTTTTT. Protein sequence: CATSIRRMNTGELFF.